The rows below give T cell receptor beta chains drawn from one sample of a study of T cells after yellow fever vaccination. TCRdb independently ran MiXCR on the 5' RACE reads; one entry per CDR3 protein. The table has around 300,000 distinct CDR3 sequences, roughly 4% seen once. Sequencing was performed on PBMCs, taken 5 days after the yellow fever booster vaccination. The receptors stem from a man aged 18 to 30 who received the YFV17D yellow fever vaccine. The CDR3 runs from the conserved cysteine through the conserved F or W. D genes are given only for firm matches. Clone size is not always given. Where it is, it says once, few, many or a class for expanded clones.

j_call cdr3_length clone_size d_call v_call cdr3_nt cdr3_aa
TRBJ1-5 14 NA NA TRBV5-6 TGTGCCAGCAGCTTGGCTCAGGGCAATCAGCCCCAGCATTTT CASSLAQGNQPQHF
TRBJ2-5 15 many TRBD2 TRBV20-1 TGCAGTGGCTGGACTAGCGGGGCTTTAGAAGAGACCCAGTACTTC CSGWTSGALEETQYF
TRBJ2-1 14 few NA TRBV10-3 TGTGCCATCAGTGAGCCTGAGATTGGCAATGAGCAGTTCTTC CAISEPEIGNEQFF
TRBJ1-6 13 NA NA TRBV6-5 TGTGCCAGCTCTGTTGGCTTTAATTCACCCCTCCACTTT CASSVGFNSPLHF
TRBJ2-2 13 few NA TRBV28 TGTGCCAGCAGTGCGCACTGGCACGGGGAGCTGTTTTTT CASSAHWHGELFF
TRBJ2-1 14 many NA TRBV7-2 TGTGCCAGCAGCTTTGGGGCTCGGTATACTGAGCAGTTCTTC CASSFGARYTEQFF
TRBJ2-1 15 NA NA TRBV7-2 TGTGCCAGCAGCTTTGTAGCAGGGACCTACAATGAGCAGTTCTTC CASSFVAGTYNEQFF
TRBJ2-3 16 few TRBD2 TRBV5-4 TGTGCCAGCAGCCGGACTAGCGGGGGACCCGCGGATACGCAGTATTTT CASSRTSGGPADTQYF
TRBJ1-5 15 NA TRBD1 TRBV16 TGTGCCAGCAGACCTACAGGGGGCCGGAATCAGCCCCAGCATTTT CASRPTGGRNQPQHF
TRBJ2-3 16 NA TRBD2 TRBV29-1 TGCAGCGCTCACCCCGGGGGGGGGATCGGCACAGATACGCAGTATTTT CSAHPGGGIGTDTQYF
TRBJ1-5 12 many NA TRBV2 TGTGCCAGCAGTAAGGGGGATCAGCCCCAGCATTTT CASSKGDQPQHF
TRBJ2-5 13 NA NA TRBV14 TGTGCCAGCACCCCGACGCCCCAAGAGACCCAGTACTTC CASTPTPQETQYF
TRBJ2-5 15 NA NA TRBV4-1 TGCGCCAGCAGCCAGGTTGTAGCGTCAGTGGAGACCCAGTACTTC CASSQVVASVETQYF
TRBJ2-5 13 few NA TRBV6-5 TGTGCCAGCAGTTACTTGACTAAGGAGACCCAGTACTTC CASSYLTKETQYF